The entry below describes one T cell receptor (beta chain). V lost 0 bases and J 8 bases, leaving 19 bases between the germline ends. Germline CDR1 is LGHNA and CDR2 is YSLEER. The length of the CDR3 is 16 residues. The assay was immunoSEQ multiplex PCR, and TCRdb's table has in-frame clones only and misses some. The sample records fewer than 250,000 clones, 86% being singletons. Cohort 3 recovery required two negative PCRs, clearance, or symptom resolution. The data derive from a study of blood T cell repertoires in COVID-19. Study information: COVID-19 samples collected from the United States, Italy and Spain covered acute and convalescent phases.

The TCR comes from a woman aged 45-60 years who had recovered from COVID-19. The gene calls are TRBV4-3 and TRBJ1-2; possibly TRBD1 for D (5 bases). Material for sequencing was PBMCs or T cells enriched from blood (not recorded which). CDR3 amino acids: CASSQDPGGLQEGYTF. CDR3 coding DNA: TGCGCCAGCAGCCAAGATCCTGGGGGACTTCAAGAAGGCTACACCTTC.